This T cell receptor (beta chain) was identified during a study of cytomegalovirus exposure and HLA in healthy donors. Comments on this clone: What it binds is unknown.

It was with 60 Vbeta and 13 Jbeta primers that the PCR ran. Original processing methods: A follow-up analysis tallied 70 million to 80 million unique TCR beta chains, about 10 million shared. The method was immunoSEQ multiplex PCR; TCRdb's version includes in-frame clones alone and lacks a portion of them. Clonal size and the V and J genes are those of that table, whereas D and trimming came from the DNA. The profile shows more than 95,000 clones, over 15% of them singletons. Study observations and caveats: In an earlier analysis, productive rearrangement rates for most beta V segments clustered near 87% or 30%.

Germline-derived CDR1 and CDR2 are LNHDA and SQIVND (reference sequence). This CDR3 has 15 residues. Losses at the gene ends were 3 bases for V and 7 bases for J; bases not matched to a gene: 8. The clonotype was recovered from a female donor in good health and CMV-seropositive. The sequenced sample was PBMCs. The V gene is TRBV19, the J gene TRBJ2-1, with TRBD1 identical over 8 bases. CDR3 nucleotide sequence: TGTGCCAGTAGTATGGACAGGGTGACTGGAAATGAGCAGTTCTTC. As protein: CASSMDRVTGNEQFF.